These 15 T cell receptor beta chains were sequenced from one sample in a study of blood T cell repertoires in COVID-19. Produced via immunoSEQ multiplex PCR; TCRdb's table is partial and in-frame only. This sample yields tens of thousands of clones, of which approximately 85% are seen a single time; about 7.8% belongs to the top ten. The sample comprised peripheral blood. These receptors came from a man aged 50-59 years with active COVID-19.

The chain combines TRBV9 with TRBJ2-5; D is possibly TRBD2 (5 bases). The CDR3 length is 15 residues. Between the trimmed V and J ends, which lost 4 bases and 2 bases, there was a span of 15 bases. The V gene's germline CDR1 is SGDLS and CDR2 YYNGEE. CDR3 sequence reads: CASSPFEGAQETQYF. Written as DNA, the CDR3 is TGTGCCAGCAGCCCCTTCGAGGGTGCTCAAGAGACCCAGTACTTC.

V is TRBV7-2 and J is TRBJ1-3; TRBD1 is a possible D gene (6 bases). This CDR3 has 14 amino acids. Trimming cost V 5 bases and J 4 bases, with 12 bases left between them. Germline V gene sequence: CDR1 SGHTA, CDR2 FQGNSA. In nucleotides, the CDR3 is TGTGCCAGCAGCCGGCAGGGGAAAGGAAACACCATATATTTT. This encodes CASSRQGKGNTIYF.

This clone was seen just once. This chain uses TRBV4-1 with TRBJ1-2, with D perhaps TRBD1 (5 bases). This CDR3 has 16 amino acids. V lost 1 base, J lost 4 bases, and 16 bases lay in between. Germline lookup yields CDR1 MGHRA and CDR2 YSYEKL. CDR3 residues: CASSQAWQGQVYGYTF. The CDR3 nucleotides are TGCGCCAGCAGCCAAGCATGGCAGGGTCAGGTCTATGGCTACACCTTC.

V is TRBV28 and J is TRBJ2-2; D may be TRBD2 (6 bases). Germline lookup yields CDR1 MDHEN and CDR2 SYDVKM. The CDR3 length is 15 residues. Trimming removed 2 bases from V and 5 bases from J, with 12 bases in between. This CDR3 is CASSLPGVRTGELFF. The CDR3, as DNA: TGTGCCAGCAGTTTACCGGGAGTGAGGACCGGGGAGCTGTTTTTT.

This chain joins TRBV21-1 and TRBJ2-5; TRBD2, the table's D call, lacks a check against the DNA. TRBV21-1 is classified as a pseudogene. The CDR3 has 15 amino acids. CDR3 DNA: TGTGCCAGCAGCAAACGGGCGGGGGGGCGAGAGACCCAGTACTTC. It codes for CASSKRAGGRETQYF.

The chain employs TRBV7-2 and TRBJ2-3; TRBD2 aligns across 7 bases. The CDR3 is 16 residues long. The germline CDR1 and CDR2 sequences are SGHTA and FQGNSA. V dropped 1 base and J dropped 5; count of bases not matched to a gene: 9. The CDR3 nucleotides are TGTGCCAGCAGCTTAGTGGCGGGAGAACCCGGAGATACGCAGTATTTT. Amino acids: CASSLVAGEPGDTQYF.

The chain recombines TRBV18 with TRBJ2-3; D possibly corresponds to TRBD2 (6 bases). The CDR3 runs to 18 residues. Germline values: CDR1 KGHSH, CDR2 LQKENI. V lost 0 bases, J lost 0 bases, and 16 bases lay in between. CDR3 in amino acids: CASSPPRGGGPSTDTQYF. CDR3 DNA: TGTGCCAGCTCACCACCGAGGGGAGGAGGACCGAGCACAGATACGCAGTATTTT.

The rearrangement joins TRBV9 to TRBJ1-3; 7 bases agree with TRBD1. Looked up from germline, CDR1 is SGDLS and CDR2 is YYNGEE. The CDR3 totals 15 residues. The V segment lost 3 bases and the J segment 0 bases; nucleotides outside the gene matches: 3. The DNA of the CDR3 is TGTGCCAGCAGCGCGCGGGACAGCTCTGGAAACACCATATATTTT. Residues: CASSARDSSGNTIYF.

This chain uses TRBV6-5 with TRBJ2-7; D not resolved. V was trimmed by 5 bases and J by 1 base, leaving 9 bases between them. CDR1 MNHEY and CDR2 SVGAGI come from the germline V gene. The CDR3 runs 13 residues. The CDR3 DNA sequence: TGTGCCAGCAGTAAGCCTACTTCCTACGAGCAGTACTTC. It is translated as CASSKPTSYEQYF.

The rearrangement joins TRBV7-3 to TRBJ2-1, with TRBD2 matching over 8 bases. Germline values: CDR1 SGHTA, CDR2 FQGTGA. V dropped 8 bases and J dropped 5; count of bases not matched to a gene: 11. CDR3 length equals 15 residues. The CDR3 loop is CASAKGGRPDNEQFF. DNA for the CDR3: TGTGCCAGCGCAAAAGGCGGGAGGCCGGACAATGAGCAGTTCTTC. Supplemented by reference TRBV7-3 and TRBJ2-1, the full variable domain reads GAGVSQTPSNKVTEKGKYVELRCDPISGHTALYWYRQSLGQGPEFLIYFQGTGAADDSGLPNDRFFAVRPEGSVSTLKIQRTERGDSAVYLCASAKGGRPDNEQFFGPGTRLTVL.

The chain combines TRBV6-5 with TRBJ2-1; TRBD2 is a possible D gene (5 bases). Trimming took off 2 bases at V and 5 bases at J, with 7 bases between the two ends. Germline values: CDR1 MNHEY, CDR2 SVGAGI. The CDR3 has 13 residues. The CDR3 reads CASSYPGNNEQFF. CDR3 bases: TGTGCCAGCAGTTACCCCGGGAACAATGAGCAGTTCTTC.

The V and J genes are TRBV19 and TRBJ1-5, with 7 nucleotides matching TRBD1. The CDR3 covers 16 residues. From germline, CDR1 is LNHDA and CDR2 SQIVND (reference sequence). Losses at the gene ends were 6 bases for V and 6 bases for J; bases not matched to a gene: 14. The CDR3 loop is CASRGLDSGGGQPQHF. CDR3 nucleotide sequence: TGTGCCAGTAGGGGACTCGACTCAGGGGGAGGTCAGCCCCAGCATTTT.

The rearrangement links TRBV14 to TRBJ1-2, with 9 bases fitting TRBD1. This CDR3 has 16 residues. Germline loops: CDR1 SGHDN, CDR2 FVKESK. V lost 3 bases, J lost 8 bases, and 13 bases stayed unmatched. CDR3 nucleotide sequence: TGTGCCAGCAGCCAGAGTACCGGGACAGGGTTCGGCGGCTACACCTTC. It specifies CASSQSTGTGFGGYTF.

This clone was counted once. The rearrangement links TRBV27 to TRBJ1-2, with D hard to call. Per germline, CDR1 MNHEY and CDR2 SMNVEV (reference sequence). Trimming cost V 6 bases and J 0 bases, with 11 bases left between them. The CDR3 has 14 residues. For the CDR3, the DNA is TGTGCCAGCAGCTGGGCCGGGGCTAACTATGGCTACACCTTC. This gives the protein CASSWAGANYGYTF.

The chain joins TRBV4-2 to TRBJ2-1; possibly TRBD2 for D (6 bases). Deletions cut 0 bases from V and 0 bases from J, with 6 bases between. CDR1 and CDR2 from the germline V gene are LGHNA and YNFKEQ. The CDR3 length is 15 residues. CDR3: CASSQDSGSYNEQFF. The CDR3 DNA reads as TGTGCCAGCAGCCAAGATAGCGGCTCCTACAATGAGCAGTTCTTC.